This T cell receptor beta chain was sequenced during a study of blood T cell repertoires in COVID-19. Study-level background: From the United States, Italy and Spain came samples of acute and convalescent COVID-19. From T cells, B-cell-depleted T cells, or PBMCs came the material, which was cDNA or gDNA.

Looked up from germline, CDR1 is LNHDA and CDR2 is SQIVND (reference sequence). Germline trimming cut 4 bases from V and 1 base from J; bases unmatched to any gene: 2. The CDR3 extends over 14 amino acids. How the authors handled the data: Reference gene primer amplification in the assay estimated nucleated cell counts. Repertoires were generated with immunoSEQ multiplex PCR, while TCRdb's copy carries only in-frame clones and drops some. The DNA was the basis for D and trimming; V, J and clone size are from that table. The table includes fewer than 200,000 clones, around 85% detected once. The sequence was collected from a man in his sixties who had recovered from COVID-19. Sequences were obtained from peripheral blood. The chain employs TRBV19 and TRBJ2-7; 9 bases align to TRBD2. CDR3 DNA: TGTGCCAGTAGTAATAGCGGGGGATCCTACGAGCAGTACTTC. It yields the protein CASSNSGGSYEQYF.